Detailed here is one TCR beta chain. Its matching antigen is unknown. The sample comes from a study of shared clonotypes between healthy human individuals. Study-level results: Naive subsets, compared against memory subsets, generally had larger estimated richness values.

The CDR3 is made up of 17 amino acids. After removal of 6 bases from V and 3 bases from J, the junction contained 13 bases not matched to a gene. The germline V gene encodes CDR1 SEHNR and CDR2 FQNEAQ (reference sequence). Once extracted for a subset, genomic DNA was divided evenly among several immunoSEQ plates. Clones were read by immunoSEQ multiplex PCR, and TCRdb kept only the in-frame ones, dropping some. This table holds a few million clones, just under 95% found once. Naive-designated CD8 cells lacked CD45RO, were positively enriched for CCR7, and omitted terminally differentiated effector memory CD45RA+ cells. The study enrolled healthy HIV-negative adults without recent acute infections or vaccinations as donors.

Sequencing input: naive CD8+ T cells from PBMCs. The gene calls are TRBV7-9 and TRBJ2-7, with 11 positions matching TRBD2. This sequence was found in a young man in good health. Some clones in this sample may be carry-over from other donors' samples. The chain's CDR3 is CASSRDLAGGPFYEQYF. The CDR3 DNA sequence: TGTGCCAGCAGTCGAGATTTAGCGGGAGGGCCTTTCTACGAGCAGTACTTC.